What follows are 5 T cell receptor beta chains derived from one specimen sequenced in a study of T cell responses to AZD1222 COVID-19 vaccine. Sequenced by immunoSEQ multiplex PCR; TCRdb stores in-frame clones only, minus some. The sample lists over 95,000 clones, more than 85% seen once, with approximately 4.8% in the top ten. The source was peripheral blood, collected on day 0 of AZD1222 vaccination. The receptors shown here come from an adult in good health.

The chain carries TRBV19 and TRBJ2-3; TRBD1 matches 7 bases. Germline V gene data show CDR1 as LNHDA and CDR2 as SQIVND (reference sequence). The CDR3 contains 18 residues. After removal of 2 bases from V and 0 bases from J, the junction contained 11 bases not matched to a gene. In DNA form, the CDR3 reads TGTGCCAGTAGTATATCCCCCCCGGGACAGACTAGCACAGATACGCAGTATTTT. Amino acid sequence: CASSISPPGQTSTDTQYF.

V is TRBV5-1 and J is TRBJ1-3; D remains unclear. Germline V gene data show CDR1 as SGHRS and CDR2 as YFSETQ. Trimming shortened V by 1 base and J by 0 bases, and 8 bases separated the two germline ends. This CDR3 has 15 residues. The CDR3 DNA reads TGCGCCAGCAGCTTGACTGATATCTCTGGAAACACCATATATTTT. Residues: CASSLTDISGNTIYF.

The chain links TRBV9 to TRBJ1-2; no reliable D call. The germline gives CDR1 SGDLS, CDR2 YYNGEE. V lost 4 bases and J lost 0, with 10 bases in between. There are 14 residues in the CDR3. DNA of the CDR3: TGTGCCAGCAGCCCCCGAGTAGCTAACTATGGCTACACCTTC. Translated: CASSPRVANYGYTF.

V and J are TRBV30 and TRBJ1-4; a weak D match, TRBD1 (5 bases). This CDR3 spans 16 amino acids. Per germline, CDR1 GTSNPN and CDR2 SVGIG (reference sequence). Trimming removed 0 bases from V and 9 bases from J, with 20 bases in between. CDR3 sequence (DNA): TGTGCCTGGAGTGTACGAAGGGGCTCACGCGGGCAAAAACTGTTTTTT. This gives the protein CAWSVRRGSRGQKLFF.

The chain uses TRBV2 and TRBJ1-5; D uncertain. The V end lost 6 bases, the J end lost 0 bases, and 15 bases lay between the germline ends. Germline assignment: CDR1 SNHLY and CDR2 FYNNEI. CDR3 size: 16 residues. CDR3 amino acids: CASRGWGLDSNQPQHF. DNA of the CDR3: TGTGCCAGCAGGGGGTGGGGATTAGATAGCAATCAGCCCCAGCATTTT.